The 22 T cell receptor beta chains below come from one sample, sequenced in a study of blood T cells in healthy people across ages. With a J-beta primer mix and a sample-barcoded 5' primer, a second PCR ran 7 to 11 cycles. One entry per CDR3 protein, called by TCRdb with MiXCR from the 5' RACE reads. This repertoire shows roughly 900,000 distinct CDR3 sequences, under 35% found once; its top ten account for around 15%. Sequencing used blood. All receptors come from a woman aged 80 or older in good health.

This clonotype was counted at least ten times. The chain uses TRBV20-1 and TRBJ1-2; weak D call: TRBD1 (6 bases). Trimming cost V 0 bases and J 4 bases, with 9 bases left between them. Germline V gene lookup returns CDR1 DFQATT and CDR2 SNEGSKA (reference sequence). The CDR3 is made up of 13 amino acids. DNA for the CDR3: TGCAGTGCTAGAGATGGGGGCCTCTATGGCTACACCTTC. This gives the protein CSARDGGLYGYTF.

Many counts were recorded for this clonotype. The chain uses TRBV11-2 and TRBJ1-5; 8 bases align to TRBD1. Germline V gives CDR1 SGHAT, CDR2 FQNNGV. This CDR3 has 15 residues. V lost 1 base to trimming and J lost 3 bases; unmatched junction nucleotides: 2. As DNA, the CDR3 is TGTGCCAGCAGCTTAGGGACAGGGATCAATCAGCCCCAGCATTTT. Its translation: CASSLGTGINQPQHF.

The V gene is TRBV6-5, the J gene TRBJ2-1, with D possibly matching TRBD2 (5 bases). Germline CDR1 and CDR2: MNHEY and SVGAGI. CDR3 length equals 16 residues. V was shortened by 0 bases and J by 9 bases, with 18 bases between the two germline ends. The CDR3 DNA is TGTGCCAGCAGTTACTCGATTTTTAGCGCCGTGGGTGAGCAGTTCTTC. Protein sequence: CASSYSIFSAVGEQFF.

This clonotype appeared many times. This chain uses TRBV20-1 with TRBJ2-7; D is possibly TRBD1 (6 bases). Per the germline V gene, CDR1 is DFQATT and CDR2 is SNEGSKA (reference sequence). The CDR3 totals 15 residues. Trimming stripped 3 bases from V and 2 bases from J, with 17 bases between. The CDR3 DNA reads TGCAGTGCTAGCCCCCCCAGGGGTTTAACCTACGAGCAGTACTTC. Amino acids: CSASPPRGLTYEQYF.

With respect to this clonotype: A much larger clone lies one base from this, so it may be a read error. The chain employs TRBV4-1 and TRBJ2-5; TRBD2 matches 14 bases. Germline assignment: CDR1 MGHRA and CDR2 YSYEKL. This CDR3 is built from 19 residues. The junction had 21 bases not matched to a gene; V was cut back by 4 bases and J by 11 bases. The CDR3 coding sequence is TGCGCCAGCAGCCGCGGGACTAGCGGGGGCGATCCCACCCCAGATGAGCAGTACTTC. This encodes CASSRGTSGGDPTPDEQYF.

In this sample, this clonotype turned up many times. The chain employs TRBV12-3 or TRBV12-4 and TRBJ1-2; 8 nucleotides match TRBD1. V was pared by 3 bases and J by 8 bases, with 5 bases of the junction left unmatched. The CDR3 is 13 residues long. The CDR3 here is CASSFGQGEGYTF. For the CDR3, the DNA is TGTGCCAGCAGTTTCGGACAGGGTGAAGGCTACACCTTC.

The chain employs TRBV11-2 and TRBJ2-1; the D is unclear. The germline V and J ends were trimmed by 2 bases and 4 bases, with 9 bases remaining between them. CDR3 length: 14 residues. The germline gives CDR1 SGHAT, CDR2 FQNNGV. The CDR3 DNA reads TGTGCCAGCAGCTTATTGTCCGGATACAATGAGCAGTTCTTC. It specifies CASSLLSGYNEQFF.

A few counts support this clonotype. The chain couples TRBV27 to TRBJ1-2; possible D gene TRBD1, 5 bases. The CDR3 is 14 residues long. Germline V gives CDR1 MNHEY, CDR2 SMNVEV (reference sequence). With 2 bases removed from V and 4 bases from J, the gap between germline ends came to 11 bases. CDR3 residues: CASSLRPGFYGYTF. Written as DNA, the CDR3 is TGTGCCAGCAGTTTAAGACCAGGGTTCTATGGCTACACCTTC.

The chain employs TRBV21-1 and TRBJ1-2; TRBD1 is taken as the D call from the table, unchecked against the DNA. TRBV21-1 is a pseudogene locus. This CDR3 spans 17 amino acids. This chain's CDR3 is CASSPTGDRRIRYGYTF. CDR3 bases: TGTGCCAGCAGCCCTACAGGGGACCGGAGGATCCGATATGGCTACACCTTC.

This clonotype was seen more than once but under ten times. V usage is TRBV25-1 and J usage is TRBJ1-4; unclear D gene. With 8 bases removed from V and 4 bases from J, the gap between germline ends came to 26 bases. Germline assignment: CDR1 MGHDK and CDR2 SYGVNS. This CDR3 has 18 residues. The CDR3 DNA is TGTGCCAGCTCACCCCCCCGAGGGTTAACATTCCGTAATGAAAAACTGTTTTTT. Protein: CASSPPRGLTFRNEKLFF.

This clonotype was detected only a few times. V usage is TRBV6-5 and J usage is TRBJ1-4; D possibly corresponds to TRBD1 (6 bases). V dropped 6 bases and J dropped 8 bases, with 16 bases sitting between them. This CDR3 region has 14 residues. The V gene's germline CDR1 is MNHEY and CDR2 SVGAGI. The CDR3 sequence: CASSFSRGSEKLFF. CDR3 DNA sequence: TGTGCCAGCAGCTTCTCCAGGGGATCAGAAAAACTGTTTTTT.

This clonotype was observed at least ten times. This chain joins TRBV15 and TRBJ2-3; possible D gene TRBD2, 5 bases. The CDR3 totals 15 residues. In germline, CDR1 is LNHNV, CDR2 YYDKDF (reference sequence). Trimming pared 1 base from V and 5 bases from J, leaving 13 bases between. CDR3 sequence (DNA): TGTGCCACCAGCAGAGTTGTGAATGAGGGAGATACGCAGTATTTT. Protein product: CATSRVVNEGDTQYF.

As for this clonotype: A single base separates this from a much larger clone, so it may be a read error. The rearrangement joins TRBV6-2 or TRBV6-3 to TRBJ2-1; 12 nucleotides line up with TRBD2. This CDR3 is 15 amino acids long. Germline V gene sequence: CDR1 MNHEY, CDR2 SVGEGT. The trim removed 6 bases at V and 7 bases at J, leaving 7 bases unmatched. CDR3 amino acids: CASRYRTSGVNEQFF. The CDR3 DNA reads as TGTGCCAGCAGGTACAGGACTAGCGGGGTTAATGAGCAGTTCTTC.

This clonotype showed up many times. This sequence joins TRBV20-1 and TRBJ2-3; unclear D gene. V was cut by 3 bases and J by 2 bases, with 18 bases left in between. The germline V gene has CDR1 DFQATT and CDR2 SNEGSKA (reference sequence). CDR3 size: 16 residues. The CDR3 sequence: CSARVGRIDLTDTQYF. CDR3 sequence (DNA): TGCAGTGCTAGGGTAGGACGGATCGATCTCACAGATACGCAGTATTTT.

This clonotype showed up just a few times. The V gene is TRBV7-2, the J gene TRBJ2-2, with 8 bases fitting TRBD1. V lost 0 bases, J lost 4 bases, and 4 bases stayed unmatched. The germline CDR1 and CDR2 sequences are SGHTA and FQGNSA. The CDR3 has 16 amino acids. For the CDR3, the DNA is TGTGCCAGCAGCTTAGCCCAGGGGGCTGGCACCGGGGAGCTGTTTTTT. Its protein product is CASSLAQGAGTGELFF.

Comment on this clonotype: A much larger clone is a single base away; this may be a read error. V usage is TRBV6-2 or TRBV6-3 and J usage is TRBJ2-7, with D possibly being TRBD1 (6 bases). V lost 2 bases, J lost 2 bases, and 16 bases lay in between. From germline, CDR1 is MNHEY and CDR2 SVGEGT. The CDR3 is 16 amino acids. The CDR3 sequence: CASSYQAHRAAYEQYF. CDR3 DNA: TGTGCCAGCAGTTACCAAGCCCACAGGGCTGCCTACGAGCAGTACTTC.

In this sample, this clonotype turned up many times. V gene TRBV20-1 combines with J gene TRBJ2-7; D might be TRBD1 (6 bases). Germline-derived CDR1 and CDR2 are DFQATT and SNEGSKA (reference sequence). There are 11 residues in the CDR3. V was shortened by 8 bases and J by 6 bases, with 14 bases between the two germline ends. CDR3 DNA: TGCAGTCCCTCACAGGGAGTCGAGCAGTACTTC. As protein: CSPSQGVEQYF.

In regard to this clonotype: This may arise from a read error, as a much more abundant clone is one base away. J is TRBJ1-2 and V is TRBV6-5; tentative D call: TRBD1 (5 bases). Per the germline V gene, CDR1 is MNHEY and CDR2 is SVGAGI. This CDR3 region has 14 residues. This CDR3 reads CVSSLEPGSYGYTF. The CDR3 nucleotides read TGTGTCAGCAGTTTAGAGCCAGGGTCCTATGGCTACACCTTC.

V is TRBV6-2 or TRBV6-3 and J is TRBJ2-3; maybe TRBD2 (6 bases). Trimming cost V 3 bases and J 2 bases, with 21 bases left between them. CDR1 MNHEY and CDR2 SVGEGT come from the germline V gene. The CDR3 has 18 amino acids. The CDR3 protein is CASSYLLSRGKNTDTQYF. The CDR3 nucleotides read TGTGCCAGCAGTTATCTGCTAAGTCGGGGGAAAAACACAGATACGCAGTATTTT.

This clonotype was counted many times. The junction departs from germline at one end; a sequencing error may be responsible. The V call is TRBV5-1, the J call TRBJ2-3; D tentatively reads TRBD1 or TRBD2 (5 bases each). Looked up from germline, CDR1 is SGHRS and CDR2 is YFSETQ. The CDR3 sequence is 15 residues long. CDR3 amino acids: CASSLDGTSTDTQYF. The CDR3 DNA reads TGTGCCAGCAGCTTAGACGGGACGTCAACAGATACGCAGTATTTT. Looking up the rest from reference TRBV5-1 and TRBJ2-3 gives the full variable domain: KAGVTQTPRYLIKTRGQQVTLSCSPISGHRSVSWYQQTPGQGLQFLFEYFSETQRNKGNFPGRFSGRQFSNSRSEMNVSTLELGDSALYLCASSLDGTSTDTQYFGPGTRLTVL.

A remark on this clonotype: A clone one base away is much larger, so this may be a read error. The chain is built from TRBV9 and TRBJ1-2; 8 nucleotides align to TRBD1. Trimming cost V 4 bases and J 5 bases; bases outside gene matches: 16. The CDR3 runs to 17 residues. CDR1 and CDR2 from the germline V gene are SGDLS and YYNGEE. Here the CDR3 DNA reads TGTGCCAGCAGCAGACTAACCGGGACAGGTGACGATTATGGCTACACCTTC. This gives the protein CASSRLTGTGDDYGYTF.

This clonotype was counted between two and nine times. CDR3: CSFKGQGDNEQFF. DNA for the CDR3: TGCAGCTTTAAGGGGCAGGGTGACAATGAGCAGTTCTTC. The genes are TRBV29-1 and TRBJ2-1, with a possible D match to TRBD1 (5 bases). The CDR3 runs 13 residues. V gave up 8 bases and J gave up 5 bases, with 16 bases separating them. Looked up from germline, CDR1 is SQVTM and CDR2 is ANQGSEA.